Listed below are T cell receptor beta chains from one sample, sequenced in a study of blood T cells in healthy people across ages. In TCRdb, the 5' RACE reads were re-called with MiXCR into one record per CDR3 protein. The sample has 790,000 or so distinct CDR3 sequences, roughly three fifths seen once; the top ten hold about 26%. The sample consisted of blood. These receptors were taken from a man aged 35-49 years in good health. The CDR3 runs from the conserved cysteine through the conserved F or W. Each record gives: J gene, D gene, V gene, CDR3 protein. A D gene is named only where the DNA matches it firmly.

TRBJ2-1 | TRBD2 | TRBV11-2 | CASSRRRTSGGSGNEQFF
TRBJ1-2 | TRBD1 | TRBV29-1 | CSVESTGGSRDYGYTF
TRBJ1-2 | - | TRBV15 | CATSRGGSSYGYTF
TRBJ2-2 | - | TRBV24-1 | CATSSDGGGNTGELFF
TRBJ2-5 | TRBD1 | TRBV7-3 | CASSLTGQGVHEQYF
TRBJ1-5 | - | TRBV10-3 | CAISAGDNQPQHF
TRBJ2-4 | - | TRBV12-3/TRBV12-4 | CASSLWQKNIQYF
TRBJ2-7 | TRBD2 | TRBV29-1 | CSVEGLAGSYEQYF
TRBJ1-1 | TRBD1 | TRBV11-1 | CASSPTRQGGTRTEAFF
TRBJ1-1 | - | TRBV5-1 | CASSLLDRMNTEAFF
TRBJ2-1 | - | TRBV4-2 | CASSQGATIPGNEQFF
TRBJ1-3 | TRBD1 | TRBV5-6 | CASSTEGAHSGNTIYF
TRBJ2-1 | TRBD2 | TRBV7-2 | CASTVARGVKRTSGRNEQFF
TRBJ2-1 | - | TRBV7-2 | CAGSLGGSNEQFF
TRBJ2-6 | TRBD2 | TRBV7-3 | CASSLNPGGPISGANVLTF
TRBJ1-4 | - | TRBV12-3/TRBV12-4 | CASSFRQAEKLFF
TRBJ1-2 | - | TRBV19 | CASSQIGGYGYTF
TRBJ1-2 | - | TRBV25-1 | CASSESGRDNYGYTF
TRBJ2-5 | TRBD2 | TRBV5-1 | CASSFIAGGTPETQYF
TRBJ2-1 | TRBD2 | TRBV11-1 | CASSPLRGTTPEEQFF
TRBJ1-1 | TRBD1 | TRBV29-1 | CSGGTGSRTEAFF
TRBJ2-1 | TRBD2 | TRBV4-3 | CASSQETIREVGEQFF
TRBJ2-7 | - | TRBV7-8 | CASSLSATNYEQYF